This T cell receptor beta chain was obtained from a study of OX40 agonist ivuxolimab in advanced cancers. Measured with immunoSEQ multiplex PCR; TCRdb has only the in-frame clones, and not every one. The repertoire holds about 83,000 clones, with approximately 91% as singletons. The sequence was collected from an adult with an advanced solid tumor such as melanoma, head and neck, liver or kidney cancer. This sample comprised CD4+ or CD8+ T cells sorted from blood, obtained in a trial of the OX40 agonist ivuxolimab.

In DNA form, the CDR3 reads TGTGCCAGCTCACCGACCGGACTAGGGACCGAGGAGACCCAGTACTTC. This codes for CASSPTGLGTEETQYF. This sequence joins TRBV18 and TRBJ2-5; 7 bases align to TRBD2. There are 16 residues in the CDR3. V lost 3 bases and J lost 5; bases outside the gene matches: 12. Germline V gives CDR1 KGHSH, CDR2 LQKENI.